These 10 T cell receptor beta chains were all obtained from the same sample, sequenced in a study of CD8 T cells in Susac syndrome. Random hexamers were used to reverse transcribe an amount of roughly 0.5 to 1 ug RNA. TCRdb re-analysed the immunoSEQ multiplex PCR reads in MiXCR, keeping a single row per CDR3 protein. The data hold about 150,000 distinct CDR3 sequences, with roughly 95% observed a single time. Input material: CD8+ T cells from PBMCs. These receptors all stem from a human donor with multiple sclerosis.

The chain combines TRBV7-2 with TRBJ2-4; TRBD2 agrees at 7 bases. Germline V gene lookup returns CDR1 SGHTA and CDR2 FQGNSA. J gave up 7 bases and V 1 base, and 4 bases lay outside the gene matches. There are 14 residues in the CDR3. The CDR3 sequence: CASSLELGGNIQYF. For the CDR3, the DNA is TGTGCCAGCAGCTTAGAACTGGGGGGGAACATTCAGTACTTC.

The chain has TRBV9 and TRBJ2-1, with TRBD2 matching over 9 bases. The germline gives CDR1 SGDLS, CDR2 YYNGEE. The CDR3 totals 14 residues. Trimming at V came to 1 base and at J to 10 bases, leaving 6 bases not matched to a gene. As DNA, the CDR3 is TGTGCCAGCAGCGTAAACGAGCGGGGGGTCGAGCAGTTCTTC. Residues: CASSVNERGVEQFF.

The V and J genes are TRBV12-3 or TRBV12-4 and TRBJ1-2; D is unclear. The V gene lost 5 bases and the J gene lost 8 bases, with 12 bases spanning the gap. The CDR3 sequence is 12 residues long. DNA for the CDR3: TGTGCCAGCAGTGCGGTCGGAGACGGCTACACCTTC. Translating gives CASSAVGDGYTF.

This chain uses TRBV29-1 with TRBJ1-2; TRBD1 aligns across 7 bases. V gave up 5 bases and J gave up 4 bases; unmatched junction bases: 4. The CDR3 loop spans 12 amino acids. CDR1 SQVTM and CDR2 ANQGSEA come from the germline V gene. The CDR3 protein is CSVRRQGYGYTF. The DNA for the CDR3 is TGCAGCGTTCGAAGACAGGGCTATGGCTACACCTTC. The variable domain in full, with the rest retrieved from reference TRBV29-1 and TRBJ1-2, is SAVISQKPSRDICQRGTSLTIQCQVDSQVTMMFWYRQQPGQSLTLIATANQGSEATYESGFVIDKFPISRPNLTFSTLTVSNMSPEDSSIYLCSVRRQGYGYTFGSGTRLTVV.

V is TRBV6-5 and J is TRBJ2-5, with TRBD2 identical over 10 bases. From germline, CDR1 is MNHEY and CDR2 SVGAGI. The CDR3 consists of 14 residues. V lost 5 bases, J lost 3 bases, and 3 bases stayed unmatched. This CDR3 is CASSPAGGKETQYF. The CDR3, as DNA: TGTGCCAGCAGTCCAGCGGGGGGGAAAGAGACCCAGTACTTC.

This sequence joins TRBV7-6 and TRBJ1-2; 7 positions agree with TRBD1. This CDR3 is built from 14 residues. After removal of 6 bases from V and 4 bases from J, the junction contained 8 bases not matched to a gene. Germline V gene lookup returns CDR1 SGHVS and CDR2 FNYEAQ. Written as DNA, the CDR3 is TGTGCCAGCAGACCGACAGGGCTAGTCTATGGCTACACCTTC. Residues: CASRPTGLVYGYTF.

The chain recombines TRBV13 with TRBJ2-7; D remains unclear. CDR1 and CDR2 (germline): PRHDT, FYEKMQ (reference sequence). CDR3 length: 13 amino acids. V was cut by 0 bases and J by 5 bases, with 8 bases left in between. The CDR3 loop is CASSLGRPNEQYV. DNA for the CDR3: TGTGCCAGCAGCTTAGGTCGCCCTAACGAGCAGTACGTC.

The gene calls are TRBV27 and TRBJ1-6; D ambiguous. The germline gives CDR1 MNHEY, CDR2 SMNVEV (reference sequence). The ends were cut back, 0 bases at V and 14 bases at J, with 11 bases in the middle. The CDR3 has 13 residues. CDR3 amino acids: CASSLSDPLTLHF. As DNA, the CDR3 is TGTGCCAGCAGTTTATCGGACCCCCTCACCCTCCACTTT.

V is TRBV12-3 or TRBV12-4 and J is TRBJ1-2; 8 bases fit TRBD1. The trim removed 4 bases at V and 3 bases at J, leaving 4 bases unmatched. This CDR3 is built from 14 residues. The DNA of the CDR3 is TGTGCCAGCAGTTCCGGACAGGGCGACTATGGCTACACCTTC. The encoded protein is CASSSGQGDYGYTF.

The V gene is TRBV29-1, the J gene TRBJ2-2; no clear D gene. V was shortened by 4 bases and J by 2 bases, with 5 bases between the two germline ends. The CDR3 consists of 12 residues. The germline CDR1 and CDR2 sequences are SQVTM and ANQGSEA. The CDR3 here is CSVVGNTGELFF. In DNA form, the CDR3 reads TGCAGCGTTGTGGGTAACACCGGGGAGCTGTTTTTT.